Presented here are 4 T cell receptor beta chains from one specimen sequenced in a study of blood T cell repertoires in COVID-19. Sequencing used immunoSEQ multiplex PCR; TCRdb keeps in-frame clones, though not all of them. The data show 360,000 or so clones, roughly 87% seen once. The specimen sequenced was PBMCs or T cells enriched from blood (not recorded which). The receptor source for this set is a woman between 45 and 65 years old who had recovered from COVID-19.

The chain links TRBV19 to TRBJ1-2; no clear D gene. The CDR3 length is 16 residues. V gave up 6 bases and J gave up 0 bases, with 17 bases separating them. Germline-derived CDR1 and CDR2 are LNHDA and SQIVND (reference sequence). Written as DNA, the CDR3 is TGTGCCAGTAGAGGCGGTGTGTCGAGGTCTAACTATGGCTACACCTTC. Its protein product is CASRGGVSRSNYGYTF.

This chain uses TRBV11-1 with TRBJ1-2; TRBD1 matches at 7 bases. The CDR3 is 13 amino acids. The junction had 6 bases not matched to a gene; V was cut back by 5 bases and J by 6 bases. Germline lookup yields CDR1 SGHAT and CDR2 FQDESV (reference sequence). The CDR3 DNA reads TGTGCCAGCAGCATGACACAGGGGAATGGCTACACCTTC. This sequence encodes CASSMTQGNGYTF. The full variable domain, with the rest looked up from reference TRBV11-1 and TRBJ1-2, is EAEVAQSPRYKITEKSQAVAFWCDPISGHATLYWYRQILGQGPELLVQFQDESVVDDSQLPKDRFSAERLKGVDSTLKIQPAELGDSAMYLCASSMTQGNGYTFGSGTRLTVV.

This clone was seen once. This rearrangement joins TRBV4-1 to TRBJ2-5, with D tentatively TRBD1 (5 bases). Per the germline V gene, CDR1 is MGHRA and CDR2 is YSYEKL. The CDR3 has 15 residues. The V end lost 0 bases, the J end lost 2 bases, and 10 bases lay between the germline ends. CDR3 DNA sequence: TGCGCCAGCAGCCAAGATGGGGCACGACAAGAGACCCAGTACTTC. It specifies CASSQDGARQETQYF.

CDR3 coding DNA: TGTGCCAGCAGTTCAGAGGGGGTCTCCCTCTTAGGCTACACCTTC. Its translation is CASSSEGVSLLGYTF. The rearrangement uses TRBV28 and TRBJ1-2; D perhaps matches TRBD1 (6 bases). V was pared by 4 bases and J by 8 bases, with 20 bases between. The germline V gene encodes CDR1 MDHEN and CDR2 SYDVKM. This CDR3 comprises 15 residues.